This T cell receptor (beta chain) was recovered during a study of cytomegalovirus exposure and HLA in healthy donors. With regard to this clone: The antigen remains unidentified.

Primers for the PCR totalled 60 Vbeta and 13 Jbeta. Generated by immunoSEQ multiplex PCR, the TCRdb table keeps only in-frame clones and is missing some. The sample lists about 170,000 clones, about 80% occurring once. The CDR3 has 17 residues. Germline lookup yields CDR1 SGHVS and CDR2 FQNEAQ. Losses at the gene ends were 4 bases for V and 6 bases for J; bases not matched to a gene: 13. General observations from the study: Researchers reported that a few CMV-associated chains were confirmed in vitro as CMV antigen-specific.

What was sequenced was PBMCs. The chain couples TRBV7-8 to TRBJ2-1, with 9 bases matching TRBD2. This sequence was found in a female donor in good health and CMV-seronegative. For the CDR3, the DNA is TGTGCCAGCAGCTCCCCTTGGGGCAGCGGGGGGTCCAATGAGCAGTTCTTC. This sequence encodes CASSSPWGSGGSNEQFF. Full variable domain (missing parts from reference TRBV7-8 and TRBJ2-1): GAGVSQSPRYKVAKRGQDVALRCDPISGHVSLFWYQQALGQGPEFLTYFQNEAQLDKSGLPSDRFFAERPEGSVSTLKIQRTQQEDSAVYLCASSSPWGSGGSNEQFFGPGTRLTVL.